The rows below give T cell receptor beta chains drawn from one sample of a study of tumor and adjacent non-tumor tissue in lung cancer. TCRdb independently ran MiXCR on the multiplex PCR reads; one entry per CDR3 protein. The sample shows roughly 140,000 distinct CDR3 sequences, roughly 70% of them seen only once. Material: lung tumor tissue. The origin of the receptors is a man in his 60s with small cell lung cancer. Each CDR3 is given with its conserved first and last residue. Fields, in order: clone size, CDR3 length, V gene, D gene, J gene, CDR3 protein, CDR3 DNA. D genes are given only for firm matches. Clone size is given for some rows only: seen once, a few or many times, or a class if the clone is expanded.

>once|14|TRBV5-4|.|TRBJ2-3
CASSLGWVTDAQYF
TGTGCCAGCAGCCTGGGATGGGTCACAGATGCGCAGTATTTT
>few|15|TRBV12-3/TRBV12-4|TRBD1|TRBJ2-3
CANSPGQGVGDTQYF
TGTGCCAACAGCCCTGGACAGGGCGTGGGAGATACGCAGTATTTT
>.|13|TRBV5-1|.|TRBJ2-7
CASSLGGIYEQYF
TGCGCCAGCAGCTTGGGGGGGATCTACGAGCAGTACTTC
>.|14|TRBV2|.|TRBJ2-1
CTSSKAEGFNEQFF
TGTACCAGCAGTAAAGCGGAAGGATTCAATGAGCAGTTCTTC
>.|14|TRBV24-1|TRBD1|TRBJ1-2
CATSDGTGIYGYTF
TGTGCCACCAGTGATGGGACAGGGATATATGGCTACACCTTC
>.|15|TRBV11-2|TRBD2|TRBJ2-7
CASSLGLAENDEQYF
TGTGCCAGCAGCCTCGGACTAGCGGAAAACGATGAGCAGTACTTC
>.|13|TRBV24-1|.|TRBJ2-1
CATSGTVTNEQLF
TGTGCCACCAGTGGGACAGTGACCAATGAGCAGCTCTTC
>few|15|TRBV4-2|.|TRBJ2-7
CASSQVGTDSYEQYF
TGTGCCAGCAGCCAAGTAGGGACTGACTCCTACGAGCAGTACTTC
>.|14|TRBV10-3|TRBD2|TRBJ2-7
CAISERAGVGEKYF
TGTGCCATCAGCGAGAGAGCGGGAGTTGGTGAGAAGTACTTC
>.|15|TRBV2|.|TRBJ2-3
CASRVNSDRGDTQYF
TGTGCCAGCAGGGTGAATAGCGACCGGGGAGATACGCAGTATTTT
>few|13|TRBV30|.|TRBJ2-7
CAHQGGYAREQYF
TGTGCCCACCAGGGGGGATATGCTAGAGAGCAGTACTTC
>.|15|TRBV20-1|TRBD2|TRBJ2-1
CNAMTSGGSYNGQFF
TGCAATGCCATGACTAGCGGAGGCTCCTACAATGGGCAGTTCTTC
>.|14|TRBV20-1|TRBD1|TRBJ1-5
CSVSQGGNNQLQHF
TGCAGTGTTAGTCAGGGGGGTAACAATCAGCTCCAGCATTTT
>few|15|TRBV7-9|TRBD2|TRBJ2-3
CASSSREASTDTQYF
TGTGCCAGTAGCTCGCGGGAGGCCAGCACAGATACGCAGTATTTT
>.|15|TRBV5-1|.|TRBJ2-5
CASSSGTPWGETQYF
TGCGCCAGCAGCTCAGGGACCCCCTGGGGAGAGACCCAGTACTTC
>many|15|TRBV12-5|.|TRBJ1-5
CASGLGTGSHQPQHF
TGTGCTAGTGGTTTGGGTACAGGGAGCCATCAGCCCCAGCATTTT
>.|14|TRBV5-1|.|TRBJ2-1
CASNQGASYNEQFF
TGCGCCAGCAACCAGGGTGCCAGTTACAATGAGCAGTTCTTC
>many|15|TRBV11-2|.|TRBJ2-2
CASSFNYGIPGELFF
TGTGCCAGCAGCTTTAATTATGGTATCCCCGGGGAGCTGTTTTTT
>.|13|TRBV10-3|TRBD2|TRBJ2-3
CAISGGGLDTQYF
TGTGCCATCAGTGGCGGGGGTTTGGATACGCAGTATTTT
>.|13|TRBV20-1|.|TRBJ1-2
CSASDPSSYVYTF
TGCAGTGCCAGCGACCCTAGCAGCTATGTCTACACCTTC
>.|12|TRBV20-1|.|TRBJ1-1
CSALGMSTEAFF
TGCAGTGCACTCGGGATGAGCACTGAAGCTTTCTTT
>.|14|TRBV10-2|.|TRBJ2-2
CASSEKGVTWELFF
TGCGCCAGCAGTGAGAAGGGGGTGACCTGGGAGCTGTTTTTT
>.|15|TRBV28|TRBD2|TRBJ2-1
CASSSSGIAYNEQFF
TGTGCCAGCAGTTCTAGCGGGATAGCATACAATGAGCAGTTCTTC
>.|13|TRBV12-3/TRBV12-4|TRBD1|TRBJ1-1
CASRDRVRTEAFF
TGTGCCAGCAGGGACAGGGTTCGAACTGAAGCTTTCTTT
>.|15|TRBV11-2|.|TRBJ2-6
CASSLDPSGVNVLTF
TGTGCCAGCAGCTTAGACCCATCTGGGGTCAATGTCCTGACTTTC
>.|14|TRBV14|.|TRBJ2-1
CAGSPWGIEDEQFF
TGTGCCGGCAGCCCGTGGGGTATCGAGGATGAGCAGTTCTTC
>.|16|TRBV11-2|.|TRBJ2-1
CANSLAAGTSCNEQFF
TGTGCCAACAGCTTAGCGGCGGGGACCTCCTGCAATGAACAGTTCTTC
>.|14|TRBV11-2|.|TRBJ2-7
CTSSLEAGDYEQYF
TGTACCAGCAGCTTAGAGGCTGGGGACTACGAGCAGTACTTC
>once|14|TRBV29-1|TRBD2|TRBJ2-3
CNVRLAGGADTQYF
TGCAACGTACGACTAGCGGGAGGCGCAGATACGCAGTATTTT
>.|13|TRBV6-1|.|TRBJ2-4
CASTVRVGNIQYF
TGTGCCAGCACTGTGAGGGTCGGAAACATTCAGTATTTC
>few|14|TRBV20-1|.|TRBJ2-1
CSARYGSLYNEQFF
TGCAGTGCTAGGTACGGGAGTCTCTACAATGAGCAGTTCTTC